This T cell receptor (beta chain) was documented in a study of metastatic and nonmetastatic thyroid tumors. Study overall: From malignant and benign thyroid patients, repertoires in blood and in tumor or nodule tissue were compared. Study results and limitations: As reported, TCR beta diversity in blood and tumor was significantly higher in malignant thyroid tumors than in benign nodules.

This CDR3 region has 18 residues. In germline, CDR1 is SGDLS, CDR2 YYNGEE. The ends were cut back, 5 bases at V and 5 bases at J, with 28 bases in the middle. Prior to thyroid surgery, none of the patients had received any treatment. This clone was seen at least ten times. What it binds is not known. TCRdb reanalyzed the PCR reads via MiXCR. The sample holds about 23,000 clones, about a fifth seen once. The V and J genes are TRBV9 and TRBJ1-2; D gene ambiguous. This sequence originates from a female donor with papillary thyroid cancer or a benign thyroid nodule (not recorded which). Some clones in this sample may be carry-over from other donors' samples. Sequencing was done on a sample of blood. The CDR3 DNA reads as TGTGCCAGCAGTGCAGAAAAGGGTTCCTCCATGCTCTCATATGGCTACACCTTC. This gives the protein CASSAEKGSSMLSYGYTF.